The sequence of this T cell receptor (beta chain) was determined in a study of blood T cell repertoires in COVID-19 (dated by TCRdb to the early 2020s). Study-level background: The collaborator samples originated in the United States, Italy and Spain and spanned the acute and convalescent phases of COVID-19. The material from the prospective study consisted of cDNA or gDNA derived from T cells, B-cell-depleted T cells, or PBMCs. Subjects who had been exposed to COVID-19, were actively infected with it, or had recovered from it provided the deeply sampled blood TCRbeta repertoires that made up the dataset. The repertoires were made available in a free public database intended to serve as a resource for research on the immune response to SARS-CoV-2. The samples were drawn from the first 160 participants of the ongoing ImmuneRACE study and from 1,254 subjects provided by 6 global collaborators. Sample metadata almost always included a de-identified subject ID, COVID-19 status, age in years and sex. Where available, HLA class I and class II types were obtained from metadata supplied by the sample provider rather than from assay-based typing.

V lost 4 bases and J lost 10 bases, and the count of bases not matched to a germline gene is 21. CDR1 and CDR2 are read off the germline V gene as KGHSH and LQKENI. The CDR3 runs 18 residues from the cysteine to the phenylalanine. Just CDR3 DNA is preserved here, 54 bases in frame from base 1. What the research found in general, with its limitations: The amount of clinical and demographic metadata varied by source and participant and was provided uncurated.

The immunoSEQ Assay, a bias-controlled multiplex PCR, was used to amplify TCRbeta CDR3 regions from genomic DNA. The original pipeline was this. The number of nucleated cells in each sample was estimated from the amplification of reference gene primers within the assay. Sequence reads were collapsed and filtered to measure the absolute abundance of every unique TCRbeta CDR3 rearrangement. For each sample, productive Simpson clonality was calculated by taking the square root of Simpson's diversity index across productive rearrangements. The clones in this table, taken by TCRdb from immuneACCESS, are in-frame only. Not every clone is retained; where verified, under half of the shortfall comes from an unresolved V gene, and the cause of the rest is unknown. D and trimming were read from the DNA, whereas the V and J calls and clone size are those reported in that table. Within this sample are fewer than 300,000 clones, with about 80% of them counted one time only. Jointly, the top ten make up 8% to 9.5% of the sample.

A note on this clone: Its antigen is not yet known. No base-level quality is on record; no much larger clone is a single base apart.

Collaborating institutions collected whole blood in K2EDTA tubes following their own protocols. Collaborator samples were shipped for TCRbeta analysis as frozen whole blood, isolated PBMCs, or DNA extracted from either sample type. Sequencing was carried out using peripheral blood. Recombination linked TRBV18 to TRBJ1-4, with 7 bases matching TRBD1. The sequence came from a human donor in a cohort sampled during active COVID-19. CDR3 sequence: CASSQFAHGQDELGKLFF. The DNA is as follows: TGTGCCAGCTCACAATTCGCACACGGACAGGACGAATTGGGAAAACTGTTTTTT.